Included here is one TCR beta chain sequence, with context. No antigen is known for it. These data belong to a study of blood T cells in healthy people across ages. Notes on the study in general: A roughly linear fall in TCR beta diversity per million T cells was seen with increasing age.

A J-beta primer mix and a sample-barcoded 5' primer were used in a second PCR of roughly 6 to 12 cycles. Tagging of each cDNA molecule was performed by a template-switch adaptor with 12 random nucleotides. TCRdb itself ran the 5' RACE reads through MiXCR, one entry per CDR3 protein. The sample contains 550,000 to 800,000 distinct CDR3 sequences, around 21% of which appear only once. Deletions cut 5 bases from V and 3 bases from J, with 8 bases between. Germline V gene data show CDR1 as SGHTA and CDR2 as FQGNSA. The CDR3 is 13 amino acids. The donors, aged roughly 6 to 95, were healthy Caucasians from Russia.

The chain combines TRBV7-2 with TRBJ1-3; TRBD1 is a possible D gene (6 bases). The TCR comes from a man between 65 and 85 years old in good health. Sample: blood. The CDR3 here is CASSHRDGNTIYF. CDR3 sequence (DNA): TGTGCCAGCAGCCACAGGGATGGAAACACCATATATTTT.